This T cell receptor beta chain was profiled in a study of blood T cell repertoires in COVID-19. Study in general: Italy, Spain and the United States were the sources of the convalescent and acute COVID-19 samples. The cDNA or gDNA used as material had been derived from T cells, B-cell-depleted T cells, or PBMCs.

From germline, CDR1 is SGDLS and CDR2 YYNGEE. Trimming cost V 4 bases and J 8 bases, with 16 bases left between them. The CDR3 consists of 14 residues. Authors' analysis steps: By means of reference gene primer amplification, nucleated cell counts were estimated. Some clones are missing from TCRdb's copy, which holds only in-frame ones; the method was immunoSEQ multiplex PCR. The V and J calls and clone size come from that table; D and trimming were worked out from the DNA. The sample records under 200,000 clones, around 90% being singletons. This chain joins TRBV9 and TRBJ2-4; possibly TRBD1 for D (5 bases). Specimen: peripheral blood. The sequence was collected from a man aged 60 to 75 with active or convalescent COVID-19. The CDR3 loop is CASSRPGLDDIQYF. The CDR3, as DNA: TGTGCCAGCAGCAGGCCAGGGTTAGATGACATTCAGTACTTC. The variable domain in full, completed from reference TRBV9 and TRBJ2-4, reads DSGVTQTPKHLITATGQRVTLRCSPRSGDLSVYWYQQSLDQGLQFLIQYYNGEERAKGNILERFSAQQFPDLHSELNLSSLELGDSALYFCASSRPGLDDIQYFGAGTRLSVL.